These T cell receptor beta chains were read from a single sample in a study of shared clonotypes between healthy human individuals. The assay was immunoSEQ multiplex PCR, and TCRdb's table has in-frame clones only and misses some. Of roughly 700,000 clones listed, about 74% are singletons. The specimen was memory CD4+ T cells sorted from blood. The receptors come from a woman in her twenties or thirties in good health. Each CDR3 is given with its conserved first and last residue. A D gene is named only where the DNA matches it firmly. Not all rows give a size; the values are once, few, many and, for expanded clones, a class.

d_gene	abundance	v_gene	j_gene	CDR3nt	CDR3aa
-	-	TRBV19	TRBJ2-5	TGTGCCAGTAGGGGAGCGAGCGAAGAGACCCAGTACTTC	CASRGASEETQYF
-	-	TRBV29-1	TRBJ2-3	TGCAGCGTTGTGTCCCCGGGAACAGATACGCAGTATTTT	CSVVSPGTDTQYF
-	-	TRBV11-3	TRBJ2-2	TGTGCCAGCAGCTTTCAGCGGCAAGGGGGCGGGGAGCTGTTTTTT	CASSFQRQGGGELFF
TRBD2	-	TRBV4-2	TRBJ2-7	TGTGCCAGCAGCCAAGAGGTAGCGGGAGACCACGAGCAGTACTTC	CASSQEVAGDHEQYF
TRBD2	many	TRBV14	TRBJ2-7	TGTGCCAGCAGCCCACTAGCGGGAGGGCCAAGGTGGTACTTC	CASSPLAGGPRWYF
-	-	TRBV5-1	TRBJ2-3	TGCGCCAGCATCCGTGGCGGGGGCAAAGATACGCAGTATTTT	CASIRGGGKDTQYF
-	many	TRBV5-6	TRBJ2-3	TGTGCCAGCAGCTGGGGTTCTGGTACTAGCACAGATACGCAGTATTTT	CASSWGSGTSTDTQYF
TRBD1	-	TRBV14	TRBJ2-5	TGTGCCAGCAGCCAGGACAGGGGGCGCGGGGAGACCCAGTACTTC	CASSQDRGRGETQYF
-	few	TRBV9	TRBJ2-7	TGTGCCAGCAGTCCCGGGGCAGCCAACGAGCAGTACTTC	CASSPGAANEQYF
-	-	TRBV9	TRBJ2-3	TGTGCCAGCAGCGTAGAATCCCAGCGGGCGGATTTTAGCACAGATACGCAGTATTTT	CASSVESQRADFSTDTQYF
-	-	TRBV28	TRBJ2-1	TGTGCCAGCACCCTTACGTACAATGAGCAGTTCTTC	CASTLTYNEQFF
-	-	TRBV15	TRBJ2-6	TGTGCCACCAGCAGAGATCCGGGGAGCTCTGGGGCCAACGTCCTGACTTTC	CATSRDPGSSGANVLTF
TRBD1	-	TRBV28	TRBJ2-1	TGTGCCAGCAGTTTATACAGGGGTGAGGATGAGCAGTTCTTC	CASSLYRGEDEQFF
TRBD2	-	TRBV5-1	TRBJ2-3	TGCGCCAGCAGCTTGGGACTAGCGAGTAGCACAGATACGCAGTATTTT	CASSLGLASSTDTQYF